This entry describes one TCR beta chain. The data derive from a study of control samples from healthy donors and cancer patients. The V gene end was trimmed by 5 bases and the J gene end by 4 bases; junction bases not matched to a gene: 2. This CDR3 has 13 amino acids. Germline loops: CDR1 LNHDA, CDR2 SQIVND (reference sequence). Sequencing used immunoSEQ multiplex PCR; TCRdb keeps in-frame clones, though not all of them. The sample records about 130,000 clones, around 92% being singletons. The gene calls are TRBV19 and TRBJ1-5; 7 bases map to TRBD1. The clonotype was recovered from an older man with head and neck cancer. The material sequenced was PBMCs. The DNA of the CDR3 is TGTGCCAGTAGTGGGACAGTTAATCAGCCCCAGCATTTT. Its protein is CASSGTVNQPQHF.